The TCR beta chain under discussion was sequenced for a study of circulating tumor DNA in untreated peripheral T-cell lymphoma. Study-wide findings and caveats: Tumor-specific clonotypes: identified in about four fifths of patients, around nine tenths of baseline tissues.

Tumor tissue was collected at baseline, before treatment began. The assay was immunoSEQ multiplex PCR, and TCRdb's table has in-frame clones only and misses some. This repertoire shows around 5,000 clones, 65% to 70% found once; its top ten account for roughly 50%. As to this clone: Its antigen is not known.

Sequencing used tumor tissue. The clonotype originates from a human donor with peripheral T-cell lymphoma.

CDR3 DNA: TGTGCCAGCAGCTTGGCCGCAGGGGCGCATGCCAACGTCCTGACTTTC. As protein: CASSLAAGAHANVLTF. The chain couples TRBV7-6 to TRBJ2-6; D possibly corresponds to TRBD1 (6 bases). V was clipped by 3 bases and J by 7 bases, with 16 bases between them. Germline V CDR1 and CDR2: SGHVS, FNYEAQ. This CDR3 spans 16 amino acids.